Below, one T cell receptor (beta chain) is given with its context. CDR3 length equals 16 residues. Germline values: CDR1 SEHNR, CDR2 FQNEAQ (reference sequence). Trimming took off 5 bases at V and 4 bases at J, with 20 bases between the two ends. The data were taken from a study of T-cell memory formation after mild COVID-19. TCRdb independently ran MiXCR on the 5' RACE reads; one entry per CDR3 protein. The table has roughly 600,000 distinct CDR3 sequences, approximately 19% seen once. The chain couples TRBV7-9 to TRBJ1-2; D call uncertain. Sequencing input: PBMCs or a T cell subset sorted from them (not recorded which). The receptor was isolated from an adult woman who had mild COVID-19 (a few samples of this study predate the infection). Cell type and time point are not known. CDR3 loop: CASSLPHRKSGYGYTF. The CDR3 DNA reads TGTGCCAGCAGCCTACCCCACAGAAAATCGGGCTATGGCTACACCTTC. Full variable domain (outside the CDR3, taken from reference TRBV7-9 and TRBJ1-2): DTGVSQNPRHKITKRGQNVTFRCDPISEHNRLYWYRQTLGQGPEFLTYFQNEAQLEKSRLLSDRFSAERPKGSFSTLEIQRTEQGDSAMYLCASSLPHRKSGYGYTFGSGTRLTVV.